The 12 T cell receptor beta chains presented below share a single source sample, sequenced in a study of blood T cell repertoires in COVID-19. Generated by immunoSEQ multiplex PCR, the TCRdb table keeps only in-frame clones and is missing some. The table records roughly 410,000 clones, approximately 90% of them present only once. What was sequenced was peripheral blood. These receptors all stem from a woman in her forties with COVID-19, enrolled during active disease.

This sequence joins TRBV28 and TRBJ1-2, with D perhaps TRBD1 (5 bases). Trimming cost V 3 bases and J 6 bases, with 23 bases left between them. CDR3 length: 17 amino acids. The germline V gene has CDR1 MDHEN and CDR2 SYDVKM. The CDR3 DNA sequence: TGTGCCAGCAGTTTTCAGGGTAGGGCCTCACCAGTCCATGGCTACACCTTC. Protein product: CASSFQGRASPVHGYTF.

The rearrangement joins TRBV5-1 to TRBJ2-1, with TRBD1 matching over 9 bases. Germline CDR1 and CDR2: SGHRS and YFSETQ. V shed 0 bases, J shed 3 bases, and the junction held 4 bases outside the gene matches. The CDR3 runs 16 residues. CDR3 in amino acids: CASSLGPTGGYNEQFF. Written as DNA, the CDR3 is TGCGCCAGCAGCTTGGGTCCGACAGGGGGCTACAATGAGCAGTTCTTC. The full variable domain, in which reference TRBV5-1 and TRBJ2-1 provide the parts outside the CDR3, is KAGVTQTPRYLIKTRGQQVTLSCSPISGHRSVSWYQQTPGQGLQFLFEYFSETQRNKGNFPGRFSGRQFSNSRSEMNVSTLELGDSALYLCASSLGPTGGYNEQFFGPGTRLTVL.

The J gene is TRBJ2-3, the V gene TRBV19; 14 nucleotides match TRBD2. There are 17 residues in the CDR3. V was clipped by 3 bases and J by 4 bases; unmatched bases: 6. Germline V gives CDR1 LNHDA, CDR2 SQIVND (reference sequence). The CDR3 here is CASSINGLAGGPDTQYF. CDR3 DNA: TGTGCCAGTAGTATTAATGGACTAGCGGGGGGCCCAGATACGCAGTATTTT.

This CDR3 is CASSAQGAISYEQYF. For the CDR3, the DNA is TGTGCCAGCAGCGCCCAGGGCGCCATCTCCTACGAGCAGTACTTC. The chain is built from TRBV7-2 and TRBJ2-7; perhaps TRBD1 as D (5 bases). Trimming removed 5 bases at V and 0 bases at J, with 14 bases between. CDR1 and CDR2 (germline): SGHTA, FQGNSA. The CDR3 runs 15 residues.

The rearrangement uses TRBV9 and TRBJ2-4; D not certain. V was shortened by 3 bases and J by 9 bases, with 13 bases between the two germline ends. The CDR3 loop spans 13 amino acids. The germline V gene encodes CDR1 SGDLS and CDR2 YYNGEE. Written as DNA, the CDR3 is TGTGCCAGCAGCGAGATCGGTTCGGGCATTCAGTACTTC. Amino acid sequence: CASSEIGSGIQYF.

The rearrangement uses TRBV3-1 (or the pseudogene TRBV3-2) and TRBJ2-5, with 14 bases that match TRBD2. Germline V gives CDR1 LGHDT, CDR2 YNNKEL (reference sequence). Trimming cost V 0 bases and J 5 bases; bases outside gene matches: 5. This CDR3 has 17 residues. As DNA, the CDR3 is TGTGCCAGCAGCCAAGAACAGGGACTAGCGGGGGACGAGACCCAGTACTTC. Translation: CASSQEQGLAGDETQYF.

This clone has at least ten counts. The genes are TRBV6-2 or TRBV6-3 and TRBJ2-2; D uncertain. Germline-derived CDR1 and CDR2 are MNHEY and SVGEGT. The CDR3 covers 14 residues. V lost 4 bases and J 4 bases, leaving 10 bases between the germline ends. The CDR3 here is CASSWAEPTGELFF. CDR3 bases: TGTGCCAGCAGTTGGGCAGAGCCCACCGGGGAGCTGTTTTTT.

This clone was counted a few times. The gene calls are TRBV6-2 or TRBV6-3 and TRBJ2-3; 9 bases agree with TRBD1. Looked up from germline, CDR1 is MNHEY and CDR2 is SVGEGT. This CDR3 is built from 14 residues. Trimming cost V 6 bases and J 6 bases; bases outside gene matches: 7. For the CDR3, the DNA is TGTGCCAGCAGCCAAGGGACAGGGCCGGATACGCAGTATTTT. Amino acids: CASSQGTGPDTQYF.

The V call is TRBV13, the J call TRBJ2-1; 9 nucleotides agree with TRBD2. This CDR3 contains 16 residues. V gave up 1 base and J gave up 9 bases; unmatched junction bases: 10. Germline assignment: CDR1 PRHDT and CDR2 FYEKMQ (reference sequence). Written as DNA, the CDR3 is TGTGCCAGCAGCTTAGTGCGGGAGGGTAGGATTAGTGAGCAGTTCTTC. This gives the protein CASSLVREGRISEQFF.

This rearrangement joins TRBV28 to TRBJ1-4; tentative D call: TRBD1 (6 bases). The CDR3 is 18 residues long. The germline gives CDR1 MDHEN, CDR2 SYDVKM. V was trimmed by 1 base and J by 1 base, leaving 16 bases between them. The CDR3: CASSLYDRRTRTNEKLFF. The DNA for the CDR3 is TGTGCCAGCAGTTTATACGACAGGAGAACACGAACTAATGAAAAACTGTTTTTT. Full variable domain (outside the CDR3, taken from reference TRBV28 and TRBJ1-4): DVKVTQSSRYLVKRTGEKVFLECVQDMDHENMFWYRQDPGLGLRLIYFSYDVKMKEKGDIPEGYSVSREKKERFSLILESASTNQTSMYLCASSLYDRRTRTNEKLFFGSGTQLSVL.

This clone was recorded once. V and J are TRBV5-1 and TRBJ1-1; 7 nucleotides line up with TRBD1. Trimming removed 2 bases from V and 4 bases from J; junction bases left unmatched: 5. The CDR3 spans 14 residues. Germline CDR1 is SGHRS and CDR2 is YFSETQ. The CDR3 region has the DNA TGCGCCAGCAGCTTAGGGGGCCAGGGCACTGAAGCTTTCTTT. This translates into CASSLGGQGTEAFF.

Written as DNA, the CDR3 is TGTGCCAGCAGTTTTGCAACTCACGGCGGGGAGCTGTTTTTT. Amino acid sequence: CASSFATHGGELFF. This chain connects TRBV27 to TRBJ2-2; D is unclear. Per the germline V gene, CDR1 is MNHEY and CDR2 is SMNVEV (reference sequence). This CDR3 has 14 residues. Deletions cut 3 bases from V and 7 bases from J, with 12 bases between.